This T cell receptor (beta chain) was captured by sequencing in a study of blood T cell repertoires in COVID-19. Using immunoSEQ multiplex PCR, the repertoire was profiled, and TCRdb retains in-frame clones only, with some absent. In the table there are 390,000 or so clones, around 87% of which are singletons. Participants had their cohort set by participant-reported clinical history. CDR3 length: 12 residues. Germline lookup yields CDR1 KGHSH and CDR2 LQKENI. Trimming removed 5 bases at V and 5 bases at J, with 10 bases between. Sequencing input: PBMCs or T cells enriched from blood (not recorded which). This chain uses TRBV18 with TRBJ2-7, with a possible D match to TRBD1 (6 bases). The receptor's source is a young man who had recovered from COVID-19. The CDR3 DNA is TGTGCCAGCTCAGAGCACAGGGACGAGCAGTACTTC. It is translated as CASSEHRDEQYF.